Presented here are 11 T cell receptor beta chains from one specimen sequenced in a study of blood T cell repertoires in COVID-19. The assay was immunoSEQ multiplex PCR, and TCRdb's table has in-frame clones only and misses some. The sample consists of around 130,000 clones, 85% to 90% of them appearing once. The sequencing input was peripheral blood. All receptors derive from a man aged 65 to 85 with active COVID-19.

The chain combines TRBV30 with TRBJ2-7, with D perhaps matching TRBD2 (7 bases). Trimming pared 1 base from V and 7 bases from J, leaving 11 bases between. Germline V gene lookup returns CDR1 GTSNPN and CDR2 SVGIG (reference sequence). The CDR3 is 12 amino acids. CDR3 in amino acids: CAWSARGGEQYF. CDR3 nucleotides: TGTGCCTGGAGTGCAAGGGGGGGTGAGCAGTACTTC. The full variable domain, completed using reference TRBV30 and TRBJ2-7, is SQTIHQWPATLVQPVGSPLSLECTVEGTSNPNLYWYRQAAGRGLQLLFYSVGIGQISSEVPQNLSASRPQDRQFILSSKKLLLSDSGFYLCAWSARGGEQYFGPGTRLTVT.

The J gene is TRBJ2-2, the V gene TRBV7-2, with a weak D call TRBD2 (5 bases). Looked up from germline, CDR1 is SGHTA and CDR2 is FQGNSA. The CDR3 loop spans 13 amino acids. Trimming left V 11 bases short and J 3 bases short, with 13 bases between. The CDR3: CAFRGKDTGELFF. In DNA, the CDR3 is TGTGCCTTCCGGGGAAAGGACACCGGGGAGCTGTTTTTT.

In DNA form, the CDR3 reads TGTGCCACCAGTGCCTGGGGCGGAAGCTCCTACGAGCAGTACTTC. Translating it yields CATSAWGGSSYEQYF. The chain combines TRBV24-1 with TRBJ2-7; possible D gene TRBD1, 5 bases. The V gene's germline CDR1 is KGHDR and CDR2 SFDVKD. The CDR3 is 15 amino acids. The V and J ends lost 5 bases and 0 bases respectively, with 13 bases between them.

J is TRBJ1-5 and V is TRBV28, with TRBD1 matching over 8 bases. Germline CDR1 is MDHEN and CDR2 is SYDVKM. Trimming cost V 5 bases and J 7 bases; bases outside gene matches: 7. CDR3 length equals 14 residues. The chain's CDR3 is CASSETGERQPQHF. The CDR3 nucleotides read TGTGCCAGCAGTGAGACAGGGGAAAGGCAGCCCCAGCATTTT.

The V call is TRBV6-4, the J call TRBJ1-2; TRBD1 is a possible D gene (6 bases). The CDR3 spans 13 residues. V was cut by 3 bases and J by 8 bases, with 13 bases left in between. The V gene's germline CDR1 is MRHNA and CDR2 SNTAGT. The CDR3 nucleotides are TGTGCCAGCAGTGAGGGCACAGGGCGAGGCTACACCTTC. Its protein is CASSEGTGRGYTF.

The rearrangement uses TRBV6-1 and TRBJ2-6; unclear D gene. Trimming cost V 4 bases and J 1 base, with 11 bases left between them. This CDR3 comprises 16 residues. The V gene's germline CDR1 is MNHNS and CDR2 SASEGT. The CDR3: CASSAISQSGANVLTF. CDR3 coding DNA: TGTGCCAGCAGTGCCATTTCCCAGTCTGGGGCCAACGTCCTGACTTTC.

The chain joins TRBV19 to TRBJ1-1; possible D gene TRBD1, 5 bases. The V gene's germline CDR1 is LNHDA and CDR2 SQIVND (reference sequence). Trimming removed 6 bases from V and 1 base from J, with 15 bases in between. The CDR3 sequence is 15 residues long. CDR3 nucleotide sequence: TGTGCCAGTAGCCCGGAAGGGCAGGGGAACACTGAAGCTTTCTTT. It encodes CASSPEGQGNTEAFF.

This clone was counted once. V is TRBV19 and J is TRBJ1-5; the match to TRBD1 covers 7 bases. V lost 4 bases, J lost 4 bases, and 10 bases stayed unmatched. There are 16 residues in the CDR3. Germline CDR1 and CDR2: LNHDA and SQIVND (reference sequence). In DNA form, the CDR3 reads TGTGCCAGTAGTAGAGAGCAGGGGGGCAATAATCAGCCCCAGCATTTT. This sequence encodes CASSREQGGNNQPQHF.

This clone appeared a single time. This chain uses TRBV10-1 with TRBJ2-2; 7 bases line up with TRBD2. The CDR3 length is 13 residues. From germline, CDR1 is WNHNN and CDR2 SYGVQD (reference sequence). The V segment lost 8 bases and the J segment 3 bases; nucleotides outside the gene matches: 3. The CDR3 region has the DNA TGCGCCAGCGCGGGAGCCTACACCGGGGAGCTGTTTTTT. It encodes CASAGAYTGELFF.

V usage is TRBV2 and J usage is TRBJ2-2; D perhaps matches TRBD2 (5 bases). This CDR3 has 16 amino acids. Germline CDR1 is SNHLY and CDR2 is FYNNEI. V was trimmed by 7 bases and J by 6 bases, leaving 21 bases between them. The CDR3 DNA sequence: TGTGCCAGCATAATGCGGGCATCGGGTGGGTCCGGGGAGCTGTTTTTT. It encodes CASIMRASGGSGELFF.

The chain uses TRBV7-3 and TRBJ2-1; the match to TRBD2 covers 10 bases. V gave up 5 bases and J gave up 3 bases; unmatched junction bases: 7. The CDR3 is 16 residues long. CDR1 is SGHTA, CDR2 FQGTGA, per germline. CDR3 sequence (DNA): TGTGCCAGCAGCCTATCCACTAGCGGGATCTACAATGAGCAGTTCTTC. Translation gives CASSLSTSGIYNEQFF.